This T cell receptor (beta chain) was documented in a study of blood T cells in healthy people across ages. Study-wide findings and caveats: Naive CD4+ cell counts and diversity both ran higher in long-lived than in aged donors.

Together with a sample-barcoded 5' primer, a J-beta primer mix was included in a second PCR lasting roughly 7 to 11 cycles. TCRdb ran MiXCR on the 5' RACE reads and lists one entry per CDR3 protein. Of about 1.8 million distinct CDR3 sequences listed, 49% are singletons. Concerning this clonotype itself: Its cognate antigen is unknown.

Trimming shortened V by 2 bases and J by 4 bases, and 9 bases separated the two germline ends. In germline, CDR1 is SEHNR, CDR2 FQNEAQ (reference sequence). The CDR3 extends over 13 amino acids. The specimen was blood. The receptor was derived from a woman aged 40 to 50 in good health. This sequence joins TRBV7-9 and TRBJ2-7; perhaps TRBD1 as D (5 bases). In DNA, the CDR3 is TGTGCCAGCAGCTTACCAGGGCCATACGAGCAGTACTTC. Amino acid sequence: CASSLPGPYEQYF.